These 13 T cell receptor beta chains came from one sample sequenced in a study of CD8 T cells in cerebrospinal fluid in Alzheimer's disease. Using the 10x single-cell sequencing reads, TCRdb records one entry per CDR3 protein without DNA. The sample table includes over 1,000 distinct CDR3 sequences. The sample was cerebrospinal fluid. The receptors originated from a human donor in good health.

Judged by frequency, this clonotype is medium-sized (0.01 to 0.1%). The genes are TRBV15 and TRBJ1-4; TCRdb names TRBD1, which stays unverified in the absence of DNA. The CDR3 is made up of 15 amino acids. The germline gives CDR1 LNHNV, CDR2 YYDKDF (reference sequence). The CDR3: CATSRAGDQVEKLFF. Full variable domain (missing parts from reference TRBV15 and TRBJ1-4): DAMVIQNPRYQVTQFGKPVTLSCSQTLNHNVMYWYQQKSSQAPKLLFHYYDKDFNNEADTPDNFQSRRPNTSFCFLDIRSPGLGDTAMYLCATSRAGDQVEKLFFGSGTQLSVL.

This clonotype is classed as medium-sized by frequency. The chain uses TRBV4-3 and TRBJ2-5; TCRdb proposes TRBD2, but this gene call is untestable without DNA. The CDR3 consists of 17 residues. Germline lookup yields CDR1 LGHNA and CDR2 YSLEER. The CDR3 protein is CASSQGTSGGVQETQYF.

Frequency places this clonotype as medium-sized (0.01 to 0.1%). V and J are TRBV5-5 and TRBJ1-2; with no DNA, the TCRdb D assignment of TRBD1 cannot be verified. The CDR3 consists of 14 residues. Germline V gene sequence: CDR1 SGHKS, CDR2 YYEKEE (reference sequence). The CDR3 sequence is CASSPWDSPYGYTF.

This clonotype is medium-sized by frequency. The genes are TRBV6-1 and TRBJ2-1; TCRdb's assignment of TRBD1 cannot be checked, as there is no DNA. From germline, CDR1 is MNHNS and CDR2 SASEGT. The CDR3 spans 17 residues. CDR3: CASSARQVLSSYNEQFF.

By frequency, this clonotype is medium-sized. The chain couples TRBV28 to TRBJ1-5; there is no DNA to check the TCRdb D call of TRBD1. The germline gives CDR1 MDHEN, CDR2 SYDVKM. CDR3 length: 13 amino acids. The CDR3 loop reads CASSTGGEQPQHF.

In terms of frequency, this clonotype is medium-sized. V usage is TRBV12-3 or TRBV12-4 and J usage is TRBJ1-1. This CDR3 spans 14 amino acids. This CDR3 reads CASSLSLAGTRAFF.

By frequency, this clonotype is medium-sized. The V call is TRBV3-1, the J call TRBJ2-5; as DNA is missing, the TRBD1 call by TCRdb cannot be tested. The length of the CDR3 is 15 residues. The V gene's germline CDR1 is LGHDT and CDR2 YNNKEL (reference sequence). The CDR3 protein is CASSQGTGLQETQYF.

By frequency, this clonotype is medium-sized. The rearrangement joins TRBV2 to TRBJ1-3. The germline CDR1 and CDR2 sequences are SNHLY and FYNNEI. The CDR3 spans 16 residues. CDR3 loop: CASSGAQSASGNTIYF. The entire variable domain, with the rest obtained from reference TRBV2 and TRBJ1-3, is as follows: EPEVTQTPSHQVTQMGQEVILRCVPISNHLYFYWYRQILGQKVEFLVSFYNNEISEKSEIFDDQFSVERPDGSNFTLKIRSTKLEDSAMYFCASSGAQSASGNTIYFGEGSWLTVV.

According to its frequency, this clonotype is medium-sized (0.01 to 0.1%). The chain uses TRBV5-1 and TRBJ2-7; the TCRdb D gene call, TRBD2, has no DNA to confirm it. Germline V gives CDR1 SGHRS, CDR2 YFSETQ. This CDR3 has 13 amino acids. CDR3: CASREATSYEQYF.

This clonotype ranks as medium-sized in terms of frequency. The chain couples TRBV5-6 to TRBJ2-1; TCRdb names TRBD1, which stays unverified in the absence of DNA. The CDR3 extends over 14 amino acids. Germline lookup yields CDR1 SGHDT and CDR2 YYEEEE. The CDR3 region is CASSFGGGGNEQFF.

According to its frequency, this clonotype is medium-sized. This rearrangement joins TRBV15 to TRBJ1-2; TCRdb picks TRBD1, but there is no DNA to check that call. The germline V gene has CDR1 LNHNV and CDR2 YYDKDF (reference sequence). The CDR3 has 14 residues. The CDR3 spells CATSRDRGSYGYTF.

This clonotype shows up as medium-sized by frequency. The V call is TRBV18, the J call TRBJ2-1; TCRdb's D call, TRBD2, is unchecked because there is no DNA. The CDR3 length is 15 residues. Germline V gene lookup returns CDR1 KGHSH and CDR2 LQKENI. CDR3 protein: CASSPPGKTRNEQFF. Combining the CDR3 with reference TRBV18 and TRBJ2-1 gives the whole variable domain NAGVMQNPRHLVRRRGQEARLRCSPMKGHSHVYWYRQLPEEGLKFMVYLQKENIIDESGMPKERFSAEFPKEGPSILRIQQVVRGDSAAYFCASSPPGKTRNEQFFGPGTRLTVL.

This clonotype is called large based on its frequency. The rearrangement uses TRBV24-1 and TRBJ2-2. The CDR3 totals 11 residues. CDR1 KGHDR and CDR2 SFDVKD come from the germline V gene. CDR3 sequence: CATSNTGELFF.